Presented here are 21 T cell receptor beta chains from one specimen sequenced in a study of T cell responses to AZD1222 COVID-19 vaccine. Here immunoSEQ multiplex PCR was the method, and the copy in TCRdb shows in-frame clones only, minus some. The table has about 100,000 clones, around nine tenths seen once. This specimen was peripheral blood, taken on day 0 of AZD1222 vaccination. These receptors originate from an adult in good health.

V usage is TRBV12-3 or TRBV12-4 and J usage is TRBJ1-2, with D maybe TRBD1 (6 bases). Trimming left V 6 bases short and J 1 base short, with 9 bases between. The CDR3 has 13 amino acids. The CDR3 DNA is TGTGCCAGCAGCAAACAGGGTAACTATGGCTACACCTTC. It encodes CASSKQGNYGYTF.

The V call is TRBV5-4, the J call TRBJ2-7; 8 bases align to TRBD1. The CDR3 is 15 amino acids. Per the germline V gene, CDR1 is SGHNT and CDR2 is YYREEE (reference sequence). J was trimmed by 1 base and V by 5 bases; bases with no gene match: 8. DNA for the CDR3: TGTGCCAGCAGTTCCATGACAGGGGAATCCTACGAGCAGTACTTC. This translates into CASSSMTGESYEQYF.

V and J are TRBV18 and TRBJ2-3; unclear D gene. V was trimmed by 0 bases and J by 2 bases, leaving 6 bases between them. This CDR3 region has 14 residues. Germline CDR1 KGHSH, CDR2 LQKENI. CDR3 DNA sequence: TGTGCCAGCTCACCACCGCCAATCACAGATACGCAGTATTTT. The encoded protein is CASSPPPITDTQYF. Together with reference TRBV18 and TRBJ2-3, the CDR3 gives the full variable domain: NAGVMQNPRHLVRRRGQEARLRCSPMKGHSHVYWYRQLPEEGLKFMVYLQKENIIDESGMPKERFSAEFPKEGPSILRIQQVVRGDSAAYFCASSPPPITDTQYFGPGTRLTVL.

This chain uses TRBV7-3 with TRBJ1-1; a weak D match, TRBD1 (5 bases). Looked up from germline, CDR1 is SGHTA and CDR2 is FQGTGA. Between the trimmed V and J ends, which lost 5 bases and 2 bases, there was a span of 15 bases. The CDR3 totals 15 residues. This CDR3 reads CASSTHGGANTEAFF. CDR3 in DNA: TGTGCCAGCAGCACACACGGGGGAGCAAACACTGAAGCTTTCTTT.

J is TRBJ1-6 and V is TRBV7-9; a weak D match, TRBD1 (6 bases). This CDR3 comprises 13 residues. V dropped 9 bases and J dropped 7 bases, with 13 bases sitting between them. CDR1 and CDR2 from the germline V gene are SEHNR and FQNEAQ (reference sequence). The CDR3 protein is CASEQGLNSPLHF. CDR3 coding DNA: TGTGCCAGTGAGCAGGGGTTGAATTCACCCCTCCACTTT.

The chain joins TRBV3-1 (or the pseudogene TRBV3-2) to TRBJ1-1, with D possibly matching TRBD1 (6 bases). Germline V lookup: CDR1 LGHDT, CDR2 YNNKEL (reference sequence). With 1 base removed from V and 1 base from J, the gap between germline ends came to 16 bases. The length of the CDR3 is 17 residues. The CDR3 region has the DNA TGTGCCAGCAGCCAAGCGCCTAGTGGGACATCGAACACTGAAGCTTTCTTT. Protein sequence: CASSQAPSGTSNTEAFF.

This clone was seen a single time. The chain links TRBV7-2 to TRBJ2-7; unclear D gene. This CDR3 contains 14 residues. Looked up from germline, CDR1 is SGHTA and CDR2 is FQGNSA. The V end lost 2 bases, the J end lost 6 bases, and 14 bases lay between the germline ends. DNA for the CDR3: TGTGCCAGCAGCTTACAAGTAGGGCCGGGCGAGCAGTACTTC. This translates into CASSLQVGPGEQYF.

This chain uses TRBV12-3 or TRBV12-4 with TRBJ1-1, with D hard to call. The CDR3 extends over 13 amino acids. V was trimmed by 6 bases and J by 10 bases, leaving 18 bases between them. The CDR3 here is CASRPRLRSVAFF. The CDR3 bases are TGTGCCAGCAGGCCGCGGCTGCGATCTGTAGCTTTCTTT.

The chain joins TRBV9 to TRBJ1-1; no firm D call. Germline CDR1 and CDR2: SGDLS and YYNGEE. The length of the CDR3 is 15 residues. V was shortened by 0 bases and J by 5 bases, with 14 bases between the two germline ends. The CDR3 coding sequence is TGTGCCAGCAGCGTAGATGGCCGTGCGAGGACTGAAGCTTTCTTT. Its translation: CASSVDGRARTEAFF. Full variable domain (remainder filled in from reference TRBV9 and TRBJ1-1): DSGVTQTPKHLITATGQRVTLRCSPRSGDLSVYWYQQSLDQGLQFLIQYYNGEERAKGNILERFSAQQFPDLHSELNLSSLELGDSALYFCASSVDGRARTEAFFGQGTRLTVV.

This clone was found once. The chain joins TRBV10-3 to TRBJ1-2; no clear D. Looked up from germline, CDR1 is ENHRY and CDR2 is SYGVKD. This CDR3 is 12 amino acids long. This chain's CDR3 is CVTGNWDYGYTF. CDR3 in DNA: TGTGTTACGGGAAACTGGGACTATGGCTACACCTTC.

This chain connects TRBV27 to TRBJ2-1; the match to TRBD2 covers 12 bases. Germline CDR1 is MNHEY and CDR2 is SMNVEV (reference sequence). This CDR3 is 16 amino acids long. J lost 0 bases, V lost 8 bases, and 5 bases had no gene match. In nucleotides, the CDR3 is TGTGCCAGCGGAGGGACTAGCGGGTCCTCCTACAATGAGCAGTTCTTC. This sequence encodes CASGGTSGSSYNEQFF.

This clone was seen once. This chain links TRBV30 with TRBJ1-1; D is unclear. Germline CDR1 is GTSNPN and CDR2 is SVGIG (reference sequence). This CDR3 contains 12 residues. V was cut by 0 bases and J by 5 bases, with 7 bases left in between. DNA for the CDR3: TGTGCCTGGAGTGTAGGTGATACTGAAGCTTTCTTT. It translates to CAWSVGDTEAFF.

J is TRBJ2-7 and V is TRBV5-1; D not certain. V lost 2 bases and J 3 bases, leaving 12 bases between the germline ends. This CDR3 spans 14 amino acids. CDR1 is SGHRS, CDR2 YFSETQ, per germline. The CDR3 sequence is CASSLPSTGYEQYF. The CDR3 DNA reads as TGCGCCAGCAGCTTACCGTCAACTGGCTACGAGCAGTACTTC.

V usage is TRBV2 and J usage is TRBJ2-7; 7 bases line up with TRBD1. Germline assignment: CDR1 SNHLY and CDR2 FYNNEI. Germline trimming cut 6 bases from V and 2 bases from J; bases unmatched to any gene: 10. This CDR3 spans 15 amino acids. The CDR3 protein is CASRRDRVPTYEQYF. As DNA, the CDR3 is TGTGCCAGCAGAAGAGACAGGGTCCCAACCTACGAGCAGTACTTC.

The J gene is TRBJ2-3, the V gene TRBV5-1; TRBD2 aligns across 15 bases. Trimming at V came to 4 bases and at J to 4 bases, leaving 4 bases not matched to a gene. CDR1 and CDR2 from the germline V gene are SGHRS and YFSETQ. This CDR3 region has 16 residues. This CDR3 reads CASSTGLAGGPDTQYF. The CDR3 DNA is TGCGCCAGCAGCACAGGACTAGCGGGGGGGCCAGATACGCAGTATTTT.

V and J are TRBV2 and TRBJ1-4; D ambiguous. CDR3 size: 15 residues. The V gene's germline CDR1 is SNHLY and CDR2 FYNNEI. The V end lost 7 bases, the J end lost 5 bases, and 17 bases lay between the germline ends. DNA for the CDR3: TGTGCCAGCAAAACGCAGGACCGAGCGAATGAAAAACTGTTTTTT. It encodes CASKTQDRANEKLFF.

This rearrangement joins TRBV5-1 to TRBJ1-2, with D maybe TRBD1 (5 bases). This CDR3 region has 14 residues. V was clipped by 4 bases and J by 7 bases, with 17 bases between them. Germline CDR1 SGHRS, CDR2 YFSETQ. CDR3 loop: CASSPHRQGSGYTF. CDR3 sequence (DNA): TGCGCCAGCAGCCCCCACAGGCAAGGTTCTGGCTACACCTTC.

The V gene is TRBV7-9, the J gene TRBJ2-7; the D call may be TRBD1 or TRBD2 (6 bases each). Germline lookup yields CDR1 SEHNR and CDR2 FQNEAQ (reference sequence). Trimming pared 5 bases from V and 0 bases from J, leaving 14 bases between. This CDR3 contains 15 residues. CDR3 in amino acids: CASSPPWGASYEQYF. The CDR3 nucleotides read TGTGCCAGCAGCCCCCCCTGGGGGGCCTCCTACGAGCAGTACTTC.

A remark on this clone: The junction departs from germline at one end; a sequencing error may be responsible. The chain carries TRBV20-1 and TRBJ1-2; D ambiguous. Per germline, CDR1 DFQATT and CDR2 SNEGSKA (reference sequence). The CDR3 consists of 10 residues. The CDR3 sequence is CSARETGYTF. The CDR3 DNA reads as TGCAGTGCGAGAGAGACTGGCTACACCTTC.

The chain couples TRBV5-8 to TRBJ1-2, with a tentative D call TRBD1 (6 bases). The CDR3 runs to 14 residues. With 0 bases removed from V and 5 bases from J, the gap between germline ends came to 11 bases. Germline CDR1 reads SGHTS; CDR2 reads YDEGEE. CDR3 nucleotide sequence: TGTGCCAGCAGCTTGGATCGGGGGGCTTATGGCTACACCTTC. Its translation: CASSLDRGAYGYTF.

This chain uses TRBV12-5 with TRBJ2-1; D perhaps matches TRBD2 (5 bases). Trimming removed 7 bases from V and 6 bases from J, with 16 bases in between. CDR3 size: 14 residues. CDR1 and CDR2 (germline): LGHNT, FRNRAP. Here the CDR3 reads CASALGGGRNEQFF. For the CDR3, the DNA is TGTGCTAGTGCCTTGGGCGGCGGGCGCAATGAGCAGTTCTTC.